This T cell receptor beta chain was obtained from a study of CD4+ T cells in melanoma (dated by TCRdb to between 2022 and 2023). Broadly, across the study: Neoantigen-specific CD4+ T cells in human melanoma were investigated in the study.

Donors were patients with melanoma. General study outcomes and caveats: Neoantigen-specific CD4+ T cells were reported to be correlated with the function of CD8+ T cells, macrophages and B cells. According to the report, neoantigen-specific CD4+ T cells in melanoma displayed diverse differentiation states.

The library was generated by the immunoSEQ multiplex PCR assay. TCRdb took over this immuneACCESS table, retaining in-frame rearrangements with V and J assigned. Such tables are incomplete; in checked studies, under half of the missing clones stem from an unresolved V gene, and the remainder is unexplained. For this sample there are approximately 110,000 clones; approximately 90% appear just once. In total, the top ten clones hold about 3.3% of the sample. The junction carries 8 bases between V and J, which are trimmed by 4 bases and 5 bases respectively. CDR1 and CDR2 are read off the germline V gene as SQVTM and ANQGSEA. Reading from cysteine to phenylalanine, the CDR3 counts 12 amino acids. The retained sequence is limited to the CDR3, 36 bases, with the frame set at the first base. As regards this clone: The specificity of this receptor is unknown. The record has no base qualities; no much larger clone is one base away.

The V gene is TRBV29-1 and the J gene is TRBJ2-2; the D gene cannot be resolved reliably. The clonotype was recovered from a human donor with melanoma. Sequences were obtained from peripheral blood. The encoded CDR3 is CSVVLGTGELFF. The nucleotide sequence is TGCAGCGTTGTGCTTGGGACCGGGGAGCTGTTTTTT.